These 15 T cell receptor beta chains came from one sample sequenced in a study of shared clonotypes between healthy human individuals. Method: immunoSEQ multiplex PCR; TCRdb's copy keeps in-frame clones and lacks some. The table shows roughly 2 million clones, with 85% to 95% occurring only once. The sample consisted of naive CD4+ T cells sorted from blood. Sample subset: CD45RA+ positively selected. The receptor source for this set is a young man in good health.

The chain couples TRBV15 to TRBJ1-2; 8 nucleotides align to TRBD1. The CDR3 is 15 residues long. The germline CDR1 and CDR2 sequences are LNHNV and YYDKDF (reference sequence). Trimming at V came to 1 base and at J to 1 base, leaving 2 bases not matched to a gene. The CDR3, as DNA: TGTGCCACCAGCAGAGGCGGACAGGGTAACTATGGCTACACCTTC. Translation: CATSRGGQGNYGYTF.

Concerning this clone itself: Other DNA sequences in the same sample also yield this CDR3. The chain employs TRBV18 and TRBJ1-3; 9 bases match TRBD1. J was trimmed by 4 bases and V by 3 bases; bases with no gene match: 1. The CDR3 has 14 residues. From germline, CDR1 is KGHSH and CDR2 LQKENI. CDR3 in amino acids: CASSPGQGGNTIYF. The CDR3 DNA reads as TGTGCCAGCTCACCGGGACAGGGCGGAAACACCATATATTTT.

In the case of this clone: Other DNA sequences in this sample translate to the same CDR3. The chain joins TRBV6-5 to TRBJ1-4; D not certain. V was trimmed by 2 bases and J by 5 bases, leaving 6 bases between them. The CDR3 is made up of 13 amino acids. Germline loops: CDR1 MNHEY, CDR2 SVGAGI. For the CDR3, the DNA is TGTGCCAGCAGTTACGGGCTGAATGAAAAACTGTTTTTT. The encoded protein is CASSYGLNEKLFF.

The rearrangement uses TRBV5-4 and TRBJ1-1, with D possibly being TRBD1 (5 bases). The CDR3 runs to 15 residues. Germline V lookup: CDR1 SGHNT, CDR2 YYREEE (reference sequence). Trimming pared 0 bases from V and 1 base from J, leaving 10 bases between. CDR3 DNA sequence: TGTGCCAGCAGCTTGGCGGGGGTTAAGAACACTGAAGCTTTCTTT. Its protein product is CASSLAGVKNTEAFF.

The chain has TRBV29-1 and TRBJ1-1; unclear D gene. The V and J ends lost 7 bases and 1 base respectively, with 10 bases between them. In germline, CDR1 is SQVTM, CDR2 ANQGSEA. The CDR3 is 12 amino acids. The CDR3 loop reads CSAPATNTEAFF. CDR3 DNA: TGCAGCGCCCCCGCGACGAACACTGAAGCTTTCTTT. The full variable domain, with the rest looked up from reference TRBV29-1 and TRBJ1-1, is SAVISQKPSRDICQRGTSLTIQCQVDSQVTMMFWYRQQPGQSLTLIATANQGSEATYESGFVIDKFPISRPNLTFSTLTVSNMSPEDSSIYLCSAPATNTEAFFGQGTRLTVV.

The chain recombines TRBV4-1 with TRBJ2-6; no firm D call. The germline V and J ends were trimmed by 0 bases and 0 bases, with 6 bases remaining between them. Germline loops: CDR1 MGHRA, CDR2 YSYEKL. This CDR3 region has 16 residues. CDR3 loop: CASSQEGYSGANVLTF. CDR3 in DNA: TGCGCCAGCAGCCAAGAGGGGTACTCTGGGGCCAACGTCCTGACTTTC.

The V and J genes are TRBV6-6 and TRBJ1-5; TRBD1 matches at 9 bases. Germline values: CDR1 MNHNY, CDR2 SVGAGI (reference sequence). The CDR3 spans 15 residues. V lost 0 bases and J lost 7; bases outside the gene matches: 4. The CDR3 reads CASSYSGTGRQPQHF. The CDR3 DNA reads TGTGCCAGCAGTTACTCCGGGACAGGGAGGCAGCCCCAGCATTTT.

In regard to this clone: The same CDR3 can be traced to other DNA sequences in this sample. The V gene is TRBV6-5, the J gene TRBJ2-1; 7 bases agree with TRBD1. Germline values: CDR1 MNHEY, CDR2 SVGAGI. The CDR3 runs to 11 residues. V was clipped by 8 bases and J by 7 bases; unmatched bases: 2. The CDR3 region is CASFRGNEQFF. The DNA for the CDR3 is TGTGCCAGCTTCAGGGGGAATGAGCAGTTCTTC.

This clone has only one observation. CDR3 sequence: CSVDDSNYGYTF. CDR3 bases: TGCAGCGTTGATGACAGTAACTATGGCTACACCTTC. The genes are TRBV29-1 and TRBJ1-2, with D perhaps matching TRBD1 (5 bases). This CDR3 comprises 12 residues. Germline V gene sequence: CDR1 SQVTM, CDR2 ANQGSEA. Trimming took 3 bases from V and 1 from J, leaving 6 bases between them.

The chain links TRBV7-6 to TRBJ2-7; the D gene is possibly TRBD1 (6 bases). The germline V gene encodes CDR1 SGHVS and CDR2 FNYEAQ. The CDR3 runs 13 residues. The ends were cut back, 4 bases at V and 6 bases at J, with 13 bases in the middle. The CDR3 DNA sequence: TGTGCCAGCAGCTCCTACTTAGGGGGCGAGCAGTACTTC. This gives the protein CASSSYLGGEQYF.

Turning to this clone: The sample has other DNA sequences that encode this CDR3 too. The CDR3 loop is CASSSGGSSYNEQFF. DNA for the CDR3: TGTGCCAGCAGTTCAGGGGGCAGCTCCTACAATGAGCAGTTCTTC. The V and J genes are TRBV7-2 and TRBJ2-1; 8 nucleotides match TRBD1. The V gene end was trimmed by 6 bases and the J gene end by 0 bases; junction bases not matched to a gene: 4. The CDR3 sequence is 15 residues long. The germline gives CDR1 SGHTA, CDR2 FQGNSA. Full variable domain (remainder filled in from reference TRBV7-2 and TRBJ2-1): GAGVSQSPSNKVTEKGKDVELRCDPISGHTALYWYRQSLGQGLEFLIYFQGNSAPDKSGLPSDRFSAERTGGSVSTLTIQRTQQEDSAVYLCASSSGGSSYNEQFFGPGTRLTVL.

The CDR3 nucleotides read TGCGCCAGCAGCTTGAGGGGAGAAACAGATACGCAGTATTTT. Translating gives CASSLRGETDTQYF. V and J are TRBV5-1 and TRBJ2-3; D tentatively reads TRBD1 or TRBD2 (5 bases each). Germline loops: CDR1 SGHRS, CDR2 YFSETQ. With 1 base removed from V and 3 bases from J, the gap between germline ends came to 9 bases. There are 14 residues in the CDR3.

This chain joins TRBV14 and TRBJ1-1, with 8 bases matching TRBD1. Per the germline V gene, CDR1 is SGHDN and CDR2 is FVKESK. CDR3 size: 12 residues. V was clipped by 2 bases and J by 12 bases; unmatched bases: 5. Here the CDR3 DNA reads TGTGCCAGCAGCCAAATCGGACAGGGTTCTTTCTTT. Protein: CASSQIGQGSFF. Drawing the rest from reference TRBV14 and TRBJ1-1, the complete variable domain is EAGVTQFPSHSVIEKGQTVTLRCDPISGHDNLYWYRRVMGKEIKFLLHFVKESKQDESGMPNNRFLAERTGGTYSTLKVQPAELEDSGVYFCASSQIGQGSFFGQGTRLTVV.

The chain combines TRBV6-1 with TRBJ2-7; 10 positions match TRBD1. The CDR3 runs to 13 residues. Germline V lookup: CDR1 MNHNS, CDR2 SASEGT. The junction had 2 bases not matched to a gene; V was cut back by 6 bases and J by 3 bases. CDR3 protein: CASRGTGDYEQYF. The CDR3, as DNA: TGTGCCAGCAGGGGGACAGGGGACTACGAGCAGTACTTC.

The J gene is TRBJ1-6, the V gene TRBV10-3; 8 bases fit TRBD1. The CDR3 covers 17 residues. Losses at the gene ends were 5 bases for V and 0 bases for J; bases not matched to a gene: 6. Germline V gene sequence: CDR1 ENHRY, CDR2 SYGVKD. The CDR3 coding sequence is TGTGCCATCAGTCCGACAGGGGACAGCTCCTATAATTCACCCCTCCACTTT. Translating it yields CAISPTGDSSYNSPLHF.